This TCR beta chain appears in the sequencing data of a study of technical replicates of blood from several donors (TCRdb year 2017). A note on this clone: There is no known antigen for this receptor. Within one base of it there is no much larger clone, and no base qualities were kept.

CDR1 SGHVS and CDR2 FNYEAQ are derived from the germline V gene. Its CDR3 holds 15 amino acids, cysteine through phenylalanine. The entry retains the CDR3 DNA only, 45 bases that are in frame from base 1. Compared with germline, V lacks 3 bases and J lacks 3 bases; bases without a gene match: 4. Library prep was done by the immunoSEQ multiplex PCR assay. TCRdb obtained this table from immuneACCESS and retained in-frame rearrangements with V and J assigned. These tables miss some clones; where compared with another copy, unresolved V genes account for less than half of the shortfall, and the remainder is unexplained. The sample table lists fewer than 90,000 clones, roughly 93% of them with a count of one. About 0.4% of the sample is held by the ten biggest clonotypes.

Sequencing input: T cells isolated from PBMCs. The chain is encoded by TRBV7-6 joined to TRBJ2-2, and TRBD1 aligns with 7 junction nucleotides. This clonotype originated in a human donor in good health. The CDR3 protein sequence reads: CASSFWQGDTGELFF. The bases read TGTGCCAGCAGCTTTTGGCAGGGGGACACCGGGGAGCTGTTTTTT.